These 5 T cell receptor beta chains were all obtained from the same sample, sequenced in a study of blood T cell repertoires in COVID-19. The table came from immunoSEQ multiplex PCR; TCRdb's copy has only in-frame clones and leaves some out. The repertoire holds approximately 82,000 clones, about 82% seen once, with approximately 12% in the top ten. Material for sequencing was peripheral blood. Every receptor here comes from a woman in her seventies with active or convalescent COVID-19.

The chain has TRBV6-1 and TRBJ2-1, with D possibly TRBD1 on 6 matching bases. V lost 2 bases and J 0 bases, leaving 8 bases between the germline ends. The germline V gene encodes CDR1 MNHNS and CDR2 SASEGT. The CDR3 has 15 residues. CDR3: CASSELDSSYNEQFF. In DNA form, the CDR3 reads TGTGCCAGCAGTGAACTGGACAGCTCCTACAATGAGCAGTTCTTC.

The chain employs TRBV9 and TRBJ2-3, with TRBD2 matching 7 bases. The CDR3 totals 13 residues. After removal of 1 base from V and 8 bases from J, the junction contained 4 bases not matched to a gene. Germline V gene sequence: CDR1 SGDLS, CDR2 YYNGEE. CDR3 region: CASSVRGEFTQYF. The DNA for the CDR3 is TGTGCCAGCAGCGTACGGGGGGAATTTACGCAGTATTTT.

The gene calls are TRBV6-5 and TRBJ2-2, with D perhaps matching TRBD1 (5 bases). The ends were cut back, 8 bases at V and 3 bases at J, with 13 bases in the middle. Germline V gene data show CDR1 as MNHEY and CDR2 as SVGAGI. The CDR3 is 14 residues long. The CDR3 coding sequence is TGTGCCAGCTTTCCGACAGTAGACACCGGGGAGCTGTTTTTT. Protein product: CASFPTVDTGELFF.

This clone was counted once. This chain uses TRBV2 with TRBJ2-3; D not resolved. The CDR3 loop spans 14 amino acids. CDR1 is SNHLY and CDR2 is FYNNEI in the germline V gene. V was shortened by 5 bases and J by 8 bases, with 17 bases between the two germline ends. CDR3 residues: CASSQTSPDGTQYF. CDR3 in DNA: TGTGCCAGCAGTCAGACATCCCCCGATGGTACGCAGTATTTT.

CDR3 DNA: TGTGCCAACAGCCCGCGCACCGGGGAGCTGTTTTTT. Its protein product is CANSPRTGELFF. The chain recombines TRBV12-3 or TRBV12-4 with TRBJ2-2, with D uncertain. This CDR3 comprises 12 residues. The V end was cut by 10 bases, the J end by 4 bases, with 10 bases between.